This record concerns one TCR beta chain sequence. Data came from immunoSEQ multiplex PCR; TCRdb stores just in-frame clones and leaves some out. Here the sample spans roughly 90,000 clones, around four fifths being singletons. This sample was included in a study of blood T cell repertoires in COVID-19. After removal of 6 bases from V and 1 base from J, the junction contained 6 bases not matched to a gene. CDR1 and CDR2 from the germline V gene are MNHEY and SVGEGT. The CDR3 covers 17 residues. The chain is built from TRBV6-2 or TRBV6-3 and TRBJ2-5, with TRBD2 matching over 15 bases. The TCR sequence derives from a human donor in a cohort sampled during active COVID-19. Sequencing was done on a sample of peripheral blood. CDR3 sequence (DNA): TGTGCCAGCAGCCGGGGACTAGCGGGGGGCTTCCAAGAGACCCAGTACTTC. It encodes CASSRGLAGGFQETQYF.